This entry describes one TCR beta chain. This clonotype was counted ten times or more. The specificity of this receptor is unknown. No qualities accompany the bases; no much larger clone lies one base away. CDR1 is given as SGHRS and CDR2 as YFSETQ, both from the germline V gene. Germline trimming: 1 base from V, 2 bases from J; junction bases outside gene matches: 5. The CDR3 goes from the cysteine to the phenylalanine over 16 residues. The entry retains the CDR3 DNA only, 48 bases that are in frame from base 1. These data come from a study of Graves' ophthalmopathy and Graves' hyperthyroidism listed by TCRdb under 2018. With respect to the entire study: Peripheral blood was collected before any treatment was given, at the time of initial diagnosis. TCR beta repertoire signatures were used to distinguish Graves' ophthalmopathy from Graves' hyperthyroidism and to predict progression to ophthalmopathy. In total, approximately 130 blood samples were TCR-sequenced: roughly 45 ophthalmopathy, over 70 hyperthyroidism and approximately 17 hyperthyroidism-to-ophthalmopathy patients. A discovery set of about a hundred patients (more than 40 ophthalmopathy, 55 to 65 stable hyperthyroidism) was enrolled to explore V-J signatures distinguishing ophthalmopathy from hyperthyroidism. An independent validation cohort comprised some 19 hyperthyroidism patients and around 16 patients who later progressed from hyperthyroidism to ophthalmopathy. In roughly six hyperthyroidism patients, the T-cell repertoires found in thyroid tissue were compared with those found in blood. Following sample collection, hyperthyroidism patients were given methimazole at a starting dose of 30 mg daily, and ophthalmopathy patients were given high-dose intravenous methylprednisolone. Overall results and qualifications from the work: Sample size was not statistically predetermined, and group allocation was not concealed from the investigators. In cross-validation, the 13-signature model distinguished ophthalmopathy from stable hyperthyroidism with 85% to 90% sensitivity and approximately 81% specificity, and in the test set the corresponding values were around 80% and 75%. Most expanded thyroid clonotypes with frequency above 0.001 were also detected in blood, suggesting blood repertoires may reflect the thyroid immune response. In validation, the model predicted ophthalmopathy progression with about 70% sensitivity and roughly 72% specificity; some 13 predicted patients were CT-confirmed with GO in a median of around 6 months.

For repertoire sequencing, TCR beta CDR3 regions were amplified from RNA transcripts. A first-round RT-PCR used HTBI primers with the Qiagen OneStep RT-PCR kit, followed by a second-round multiplex PCR, size selection and purification. Libraries were sequenced paired-end with 100 bp reads on an Illumina HiSeq2000. The paper's data handling went like this. SOAPnuke was used to process the reads, removing any read that contained adapters or uncalled bases, had a mean Phred below 15, or lacked an exact match to the constant primer or identifier. COPE v1.2.5 was used to merge the high-quality paired reads. Each unique nucleotide sequence was treated as a clonotype, and MiTCR v1.1 was used to align the clonotypes to the IMGT TRB V, D and J references. The analysis was limited to V-J combinations with a frequency above 0.0001, which together covered more than 98% of repertoires. A TCR clonal expansion and chaos score per V-J combination was defined as the ratio of F50 clonal expansion to chaos observed in the TCRdist matrix. Welch's t-statistics and random forest were used to reduce the features to about a dozen V-J combinations, which were then used as input to a naive Bayes classifier. Thyroid-blood repertoire similarity was quantified with the Morisita-Horn index. TCRdb trimmed public reads at Q25 via fastp, called clones via MiXCR and kept in-frame beta chains. Every entry covers one CDR3 protein and lists the most common genes and DNA from its rows. The V and J calls reflect TCRdb's pipeline rather than the authors' work. Counted in this sample were 500,000 to 800,000 distinct CDR3 sequences; approximately 39% of them appeared once. The ten largest clones represent around 3% of the sample.

Ophthalmopathy patients had moderately to severely active disease, Clinical Activity Score of at least 3, NOSPECS grade of at least 4, and disease duration under 3 months. Patients with other autoimmune diseases, uncontrolled infections, pregnancy or lactation were excluded. Clinical symptoms, serum thyroxine, TRAb, thyroid ultrasound and orbital computed tomography formed the basis of the diagnosis. PBMCs were isolated from approximately 10 ml of fresh peripheral blood by Ficoll-Paque density gradient centrifugation. Total RNA was extracted with Trizol reagent and quality-checked on an Agilent 2100 Bioanalyzer.

The TCR sequence derives from an adult man with Graves' ophthalmopathy. Material: peripheral blood. The sequence joins TRBV5-1 to TRBJ2-5; 10 central nucleotides agree with TRBD2. DNA sequence: TGCGCCAGCAGCTTGAGGCTAGCGGGGGAGCAAGAGACCCAGTACTTC. The resulting protein is CASSLRLAGEQETQYF.